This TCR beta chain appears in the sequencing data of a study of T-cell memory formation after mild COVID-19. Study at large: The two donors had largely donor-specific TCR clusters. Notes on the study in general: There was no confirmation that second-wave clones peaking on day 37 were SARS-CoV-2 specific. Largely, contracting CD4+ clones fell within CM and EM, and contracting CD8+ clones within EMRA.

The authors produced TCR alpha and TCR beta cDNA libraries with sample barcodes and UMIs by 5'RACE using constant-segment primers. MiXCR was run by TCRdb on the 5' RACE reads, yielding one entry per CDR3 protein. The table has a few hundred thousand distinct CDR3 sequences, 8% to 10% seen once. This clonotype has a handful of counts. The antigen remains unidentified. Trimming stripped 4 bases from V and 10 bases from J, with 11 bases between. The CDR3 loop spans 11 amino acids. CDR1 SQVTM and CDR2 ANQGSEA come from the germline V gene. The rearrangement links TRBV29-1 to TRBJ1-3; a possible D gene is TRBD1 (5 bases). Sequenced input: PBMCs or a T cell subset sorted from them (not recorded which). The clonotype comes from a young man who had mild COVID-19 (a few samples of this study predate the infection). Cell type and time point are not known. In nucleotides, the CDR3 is TGCAGCGTTGGAGGGGAAGGAACCATATATTTT. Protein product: CSVGGEGTIYF.